Here is one TCR beta chain with its context. Its antigen remains unknown. Some clones are missing from TCRdb's copy, which holds only in-frame ones; the method was immunoSEQ multiplex PCR. The table includes about 410,000 clones, 92% detected once. This record belongs to a study of Ad26.COV2.S vaccination and SARS-CoV-2 variants. General study points: Vaccine recipients and placebo recipients showed similar non-spike TCR breadth. Those who received the vaccine showed greater spike-specific TCR breadth than those given placebo.

The CDR3 spans 14 residues. Looked up from germline, CDR1 is LNHDA and CDR2 is SQIVND (reference sequence). Trimming removed 6 bases from V and 4 bases from J, with 16 bases in between. Regarding treatment: 19 received Ad26.COV2.S at low or high dose, single or two shots; several received placebo; per-sample allocation not given. Collection of samples fell on day 63 after the first vaccine or placebo injection. The clonotype originates from a person between 18 and 65 years old who received the Ad26.COV2.S COVID-19 vaccine or a placebo. The material was peripheral blood, obtained in a trial of Ad26.COV2.S vaccine versus placebo. V and J are TRBV19 and TRBJ2-7; TRBD2 might be the D (7 bases). For the CDR3, the DNA is TGTGCCAGTAGAGGCTCGGGGGGACATTACGAGCAGTACTTC. It specifies CASRGSGGHYEQYF.